The 16 T cell receptor beta chains below were found in one sample sequenced in a study of cytotoxic CD8 clonotypes in ibrutinib-treated CLL. Generated by immunoSEQ multiplex PCR, the TCRdb table keeps only in-frame clones and is missing some. The sample holds tens of thousands of clones, less than 75% seen once. The source was PBMCs, collected before ibrutinib treatment. All receptors derive from a human donor with chronic lymphocytic leukemia.

The chain carries TRBV7-8 and TRBJ2-1; no firm D call. The germline V and J ends were trimmed by 5 bases and 5 bases, with 16 bases remaining between them. This CDR3 comprises 15 residues. Germline lookup yields CDR1 SGHVS and CDR2 FQNEAQ. CDR3 coding DNA: TGTGCCAGCAGCCTTCCGACGAAGTTCCACAATGAGCAGTTCTTC. Its translation is CASSLPTKFHNEQFF.

The chain carries TRBV28 and TRBJ1-2, with 9 bases identical to TRBD1. The CDR3 covers 12 residues. Germline CDR1 is MDHEN and CDR2 is SYDVKM. V trimming: 7 bases; J trimming: 8 bases; junction bases outside the gene matches: 5. The CDR3 loop reads CASIQGAEGYTF. The CDR3 DNA sequence: TGTGCCAGCATACAGGGGGCGGAGGGCTACACCTTC.

This clone occurred a few times. V is TRBV2 and J is TRBJ1-5; TRBD1 matches 7 bases. Losses at the gene ends were 8 bases for V and 4 bases for J; bases not matched to a gene: 8. Germline V gene lookup returns CDR1 SNHLY and CDR2 FYNNEI. The CDR3 has 14 residues. The CDR3 region is CASEYRGGNQPQHF. CDR3 DNA: TGTGCCAGCGAGTACAGGGGAGGTAATCAGCCCCAGCATTTT.

The chain is built from TRBV7-3 and TRBJ2-1; 7 positions match TRBD2. V lost 0 bases to trimming and J lost 4 bases; unmatched junction nucleotides: 9. Per the germline V gene, CDR1 is SGHTA and CDR2 is FQGTGA. There are 17 residues in the CDR3. This chain's CDR3 is CASSLTVESSGYNEQFF. In nucleotides, the CDR3 is TGTGCCAGCAGCTTAACAGTGGAGTCTAGCGGTTACAATGAGCAGTTCTTC.

This sequence joins TRBV7-6 and TRBJ2-1; 10 nucleotides line up with TRBD2. The germline V gene encodes CDR1 SGHVS and CDR2 FNYEAQ. The CDR3 extends over 15 amino acids. V gave up 7 bases and J gave up 10 bases; unmatched junction bases: 13. The DNA for the CDR3 is TGTGCCAGCAAAAGAGGGACTAGCGATGGGTGGGAGCAGTTCTTC. Translating it yields CASKRGTSDGWEQFF.

The chain has TRBV12-5 and TRBJ2-3; a weak D match, TRBD2 (6 bases). The CDR3 runs 15 residues. Germline loops: CDR1 LGHNT, CDR2 FRNRAP. Trimming cost V 2 bases and J 6 bases, with 15 bases left between them. The CDR3 spells CASGLKAGRGDTQYF. DNA of the CDR3: TGTGCTAGTGGTTTGAAGGCGGGGCGAGGGGATACGCAGTATTTT.

The count of this clone is one. V gene TRBV5-8 combines with J gene TRBJ2-1; 13 bases fit TRBD2. The CDR3 sequence is 14 residues long. The junction had 6 bases not matched to a gene; V was cut back by 5 bases and J by 10 bases. Germline lookup yields CDR1 SGHTS and CDR2 YDEGEE. DNA of the CDR3: TGTGCCAGCAGAAGACTAGCGGGGGGCTGGGAGCAGTTCTTC. As protein: CASRRLAGGWEQFF.

V gene TRBV13 combines with J gene TRBJ1-6; TRBD1 matches at 8 bases. The CDR3 loop spans 15 amino acids. The germline gives CDR1 PRHDT, CDR2 FYEKMQ (reference sequence). Trimming took 5 bases from V and 5 from J; bases not matched to a gene: 5. CDR3 sequence reads: CASSPGTGNNSPLHF. DNA of the CDR3: TGTGCCAGCAGCCCCGGGACAGGAAATAATTCACCCCTCCACTTT.

V gene TRBV7-2 combines with J gene TRBJ2-5; D remains unclear. The CDR3 sequence is 12 residues long. Germline V gives CDR1 SGHTA, CDR2 FQGNSA. V lost 5 bases to trimming and J lost 3 bases, with 7 bases between them. CDR3 sequence reads: CASSRQEETQYF. The CDR3 coding sequence is TGTGCCAGCAGCCGACAAGAAGAGACCCAGTACTTC. Full variable domain (outside the CDR3, taken from reference TRBV7-2 and TRBJ2-5): GAGVSQSPSNKVTEKGKDVELRCDPISGHTALYWYRQSLGQGLEFLIYFQGNSAPDKSGLPSDRFSAERTGGSVSTLTIQRTQQEDSAVYLCASSRQEETQYFGPGTRLLVL.

The rearrangement links TRBV19 to TRBJ2-3, with D unresolved. The V gene lost 8 bases and the J gene lost 5 bases, with 17 bases spanning the gap. The CDR3 extends over 14 amino acids. The V gene's germline CDR1 is LNHDA and CDR2 SQIVND (reference sequence). The CDR3 protein is CASRSALGLDTQYF. The CDR3 DNA follows: TGTGCCAGTCGGTCAGCCCTTGGGTTAGATACGCAGTATTTT. The variable domain in full, completed from reference TRBV19 and TRBJ2-3, reads DGGITQSPKYLFRKEGQNVTLSCEQNLNHDAMYWYRQDPGQGLRLIYYSQIVNDFQKGDIAEGYSVSREKKESFPLTVTSAQKNPTAFYLCASRSALGLDTQYFGPGTRLTVL.

This clone was counted between two and nine times. This chain connects TRBV6-1 to TRBJ2-3; D ambiguous. V lost 0 bases, J lost 6 bases, and 13 bases lay in between. Germline V lookup: CDR1 MNHNS, CDR2 SASEGT. The CDR3 is 15 amino acids. This CDR3 reads CASSEAPTWGDTQYF. In DNA, the CDR3 is TGTGCCAGCAGTGAAGCCCCGACTTGGGGTGATACGCAGTATTTT.

This sequence joins TRBV15 and TRBJ2-3; TRBD2 matches 7 bases. The CDR3 sequence is 14 residues long. CDR1 is LNHNV, CDR2 YYDKDF, per germline (reference sequence). V shed 8 bases and J 2 bases; nucleotides not matched to a gene: 7. CDR3 bases: TGTGCCACCGGAGGACTAGAGGCCACAGATACGCAGTATTTT. Translating gives CATGGLEATDTQYF.

This clone was counted a few times. V gene TRBV10-3 combines with J gene TRBJ2-3; 11 bases are shared with TRBD2. The germline gives CDR1 ENHRY, CDR2 SYGVKD. The V segment lost 3 bases and the J segment 2 bases; nucleotides outside the gene matches: 7. The CDR3 runs to 17 residues. The CDR3 sequence is CAISERLAGGNTDTQYF. The CDR3 nucleotides read TGTGCCATCAGTGAACGGCTAGCGGGGGGAAACACAGATACGCAGTATTTT.

This clone appeared a single time. V gene TRBV10-1 combines with J gene TRBJ1-1; D possibly corresponds to TRBD1 (6 bases). The V and J ends lost 6 bases and 6 bases respectively, with 11 bases between them. This CDR3 spans 12 amino acids. CDR1 is WNHNN and CDR2 is SYGVQD in the germline V gene (reference sequence). As DNA, the CDR3 is TGCGCCAGCAGCCGGGGGCAGTCTGAAGCTTTCTTT. Residues: CASSRGQSEAFF.

The rearrangement joins TRBV7-9 to TRBJ2-7; 11 nucleotides align to TRBD2. After removal of 5 bases from V and 5 bases from J, the junction contained 11 bases not matched to a gene. Germline CDR1 SEHNR, CDR2 FQNEAQ (reference sequence). The CDR3 runs 16 residues. In nucleotides, the CDR3 is TGTGCCAGCAGCGACATACTAGCGGGAGAGTCGGACGAGCAGTACTTC. This translates into CASSDILAGESDEQYF.

This clone was counted a few times. This chain links TRBV7-8 with TRBJ2-1; no clear D gene. The CDR3 consists of 12 residues. Germline lookup yields CDR1 SGHVS and CDR2 FQNEAQ. The ends were cut back, 0 bases at V and 7 bases at J, with 4 bases in the middle. The CDR3 sequence is CASSLALNEQFF. CDR3 coding DNA: TGTGCCAGCAGCTTAGCCCTGAATGAGCAGTTCTTC.